This T cell receptor (beta chain) is from a study of blood T cell repertoires in COVID-19. Sequencing used immunoSEQ multiplex PCR; TCRdb keeps in-frame clones, though not all of them. The sample lists fewer than 200,000 clones, 80% to 90% seen once, with 3% to 4.5% in the top ten. The source material was peripheral blood. The TCR was taken from a woman aged 60-70 years who had recovered from COVID-19.

CDR3 sequence: CASSLGLLGANQPQHF. The CDR3, as DNA: TGTGCCAGCAGTTTAGGGCTCCTAGGGGCCAATCAGCCCCAGCATTTT. The V call is TRBV28, the J call TRBJ1-5, with TRBD1 as a possible D gene (5 bases). Trimming pared 2 bases from V and 3 bases from J, leaving 14 bases between. The germline CDR1 and CDR2 sequences are MDHEN and SYDVKM. This CDR3 has 16 residues.